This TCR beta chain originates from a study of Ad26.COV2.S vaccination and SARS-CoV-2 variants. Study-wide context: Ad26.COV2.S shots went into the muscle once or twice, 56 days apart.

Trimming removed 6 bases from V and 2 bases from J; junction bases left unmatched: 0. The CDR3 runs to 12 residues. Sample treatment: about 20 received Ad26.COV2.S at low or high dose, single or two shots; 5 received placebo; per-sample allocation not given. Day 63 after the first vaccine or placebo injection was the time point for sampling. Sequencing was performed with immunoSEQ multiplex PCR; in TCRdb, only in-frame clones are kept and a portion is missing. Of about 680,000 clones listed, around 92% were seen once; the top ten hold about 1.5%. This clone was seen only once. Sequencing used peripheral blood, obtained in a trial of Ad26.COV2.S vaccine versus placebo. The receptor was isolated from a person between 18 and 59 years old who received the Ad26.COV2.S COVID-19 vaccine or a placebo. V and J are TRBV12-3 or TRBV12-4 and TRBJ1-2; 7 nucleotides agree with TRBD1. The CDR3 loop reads CASRGQNYGYTF. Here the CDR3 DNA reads TGTGCCAGCAGGGGACAGAACTATGGCTACACCTTC.